The TCR beta chain described here comes from a study of memory CD8 T cells in hepatitis C reinfection. Across the whole study: Samples at peak reinfection came 3 to 8 weeks post-detection. Study results and limitations: About 5 donors were too few for definitive public clonotype conclusions.

Time point here: peak reinfection, 3 to 8 weeks after reinfection detection. No in vitro expansion preceded TCR sequencing of the sorted cells. As to this clone: The target antigen is unknown.

Sequenced by immunoSEQ multiplex PCR; TCRdb stores in-frame clones only, minus some. Of over 35,000 clones listed, roughly 90% are singletons. Material: naive CD8+ T cells sorted from blood. The TCR sequence derives from a man younger than 35 with hepatitis C virus infection.

The CDR3 reads CASSAGTGNYEQYF. The CDR3 DNA reads TGTGCCAGTAGCGCCGGGACAGGGAACTACGAGCAGTACTTC. The V and J genes are TRBV19 and TRBJ2-5; 9 bases are a match to TRBD1. The end of the DNA fits TRBJ2-7 better, so the J call may be wrong. CDR1 is LNHDA, CDR2 SQIVND, per germline (reference sequence). The CDR3 totals 14 residues.